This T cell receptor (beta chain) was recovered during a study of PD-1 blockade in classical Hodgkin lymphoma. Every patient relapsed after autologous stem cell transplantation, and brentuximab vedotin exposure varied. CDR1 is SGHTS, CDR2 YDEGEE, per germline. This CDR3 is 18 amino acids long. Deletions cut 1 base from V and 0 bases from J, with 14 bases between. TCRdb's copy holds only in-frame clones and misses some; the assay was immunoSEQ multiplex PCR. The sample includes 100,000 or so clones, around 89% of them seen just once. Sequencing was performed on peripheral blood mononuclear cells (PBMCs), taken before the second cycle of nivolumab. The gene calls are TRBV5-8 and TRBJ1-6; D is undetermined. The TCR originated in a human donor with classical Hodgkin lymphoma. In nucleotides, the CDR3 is TGTGCCAGCAGCTTGAGTACTGGCGGAAGCTCCTATAATTCACCCCTCCACTTT. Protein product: CASSLSTGGSSYNSPLHF.